These 27 T cell receptor beta chains came from one sample sequenced in a study of chemoradiotherapy in HPV16-positive cancers. Sequenced by immunoSEQ multiplex PCR; TCRdb stores in-frame clones only, minus some. The sample includes about 12,000 clones, approximately 85% of them seen just once. Sample collection was performed from a patient who underwent chemoradiotherapy. These receptors were collected from a human donor with HPV-associated anogenital cancer.

This clone was detected once. The chain uses TRBV18 and TRBJ2-5; tentative D call: TRBD1 (6 bases). The CDR3 totals 14 residues. V was trimmed by 0 bases and J by 5 bases, leaving 10 bases between them. Germline CDR1 and CDR2: KGHSH and LQKENI. The CDR3 is CASSPPGGGETQYF. DNA for the CDR3: TGTGCCAGCTCACCACCTGGGGGCGGGGAGACCCAGTACTTC.

This chain uses TRBV19 with TRBJ2-3; D gene uncertain. This CDR3 has 14 residues. The germline CDR1 and CDR2 sequences are LNHDA and SQIVND (reference sequence). Between the trimmed V and J ends, which lost 3 bases and 2 bases, there was a span of 9 bases. This CDR3 is CASSITSDTDTQYF. Here the CDR3 DNA reads TGTGCCAGTAGTATTACGTCCGACACAGATACGCAGTATTTT.

This clone was seen just once. The gene calls are TRBV7-2 and TRBJ1-2, with 11 bases matching TRBD1. This CDR3 comprises 16 residues. CDR1 and CDR2 (germline): SGHTA, FQGNSA. The junction had 7 bases not matched to a gene; V was cut back by 3 bases and J by 4 bases. CDR3 sequence reads: CASSFIRTGGGYGYTF. As DNA, the CDR3 is TGTGCCAGCAGCTTTATCCGGACAGGGGGCGGCTATGGCTACACCTTC.

The V gene is TRBV27, the J gene TRBJ2-1; TRBD2 agrees at 16 bases. Trimming at V came to 7 bases and at J to 5 bases, leaving 8 bases not matched to a gene. Germline V gene lookup returns CDR1 MNHEY and CDR2 SMNVEV (reference sequence). The CDR3 totals 17 residues. CDR3: CASTKGLAGGLNNEQFF. CDR3 nucleotides: TGTGCCAGCACCAAGGGACTAGCGGGGGGGCTAAACAATGAGCAGTTCTTC.

This rearrangement joins TRBV7-9 to TRBJ2-5; either TRBD1 or TRBD2 may fit D (5 bases each). Trimming removed 5 bases at V and 1 base at J, with 11 bases between. CDR1 is SEHNR, CDR2 FQNEAQ, per germline (reference sequence). The CDR3 totals 14 residues. The CDR3 here is CASSPGAVQETQYF. The DNA of the CDR3 is TGTGCCAGCAGCCCCGGGGCAGTCCAAGAGACCCAGTACTTC. The whole variable domain, filled in from reference TRBV7-9 and TRBJ2-5, reads DTGVSQNPRHKITKRGQNVTFRCDPISEHNRLYWYRQTLGQGPEFLTYFQNEAQLEKSRLLSDRFSAERPKGSFSTLEIQRTEQGDSAMYLCASSPGAVQETQYFGPGTRLLVL.

The V call is TRBV27, the J call TRBJ1-5; the D is unclear. The CDR3 consists of 13 residues. Germline values: CDR1 MNHEY, CDR2 SMNVEV (reference sequence). Trimming took 2 bases from V and 5 from J, leaving 7 bases between them. The CDR3 sequence: CASSLGLHQPQHF. CDR3 nucleotide sequence: TGTGCCAGCAGTTTAGGGTTGCATCAGCCCCAGCATTTT.

V and J are TRBV6-5 and TRBJ1-1; D is possibly TRBD1 (6 bases). CDR3 length: 14 residues. The V end was cut by 8 bases, the J end by 3 bases, with 16 bases between. Germline V gene data show CDR1 as MNHEY and CDR2 as SVGAGI. In DNA, the CDR3 is TGTGCCAGCGCATACAGGGTGGAGGACACTGAAGCTTTCTTT. Its protein product is CASAYRVEDTEAFF.

This clone was seen only once. V is TRBV7-2 and J is TRBJ2-5; a weak D match, TRBD2 (6 bases). CDR1 SGHTA and CDR2 FQGNSA come from the germline V gene. Trimming removed 5 bases from V and 5 bases from J, with 15 bases in between. This CDR3 is built from 14 residues. The DNA of the CDR3 is TGTGCCAGCAGCCCAAGACTAGTCAGGGAGACCCAGTACTTC. Its protein is CASSPRLVRETQYF.

This clone was counted a few times. This chain joins TRBV6-1 and TRBJ1-6; a weak D match, TRBD1 (5 bases). The CDR3 loop spans 12 amino acids. Trimming took 8 bases from V and 9 from J, leaving 11 bases between them. The germline V gene encodes CDR1 MNHNS and CDR2 SASEGT. DNA for the CDR3: TGTGCCAGCCGACAGTTAGTTTCACCCCTCCACTTT. Translated, it gives CASRQLVSPLHF.

The rearrangement uses TRBV30 and TRBJ2-3, with TRBD2 matching 10 bases. J lost 1 base, V lost 4 bases, and 17 bases had no gene match. The CDR3 length is 19 residues. The V gene's germline CDR1 is GTSNPN and CDR2 SVGIG (reference sequence). CDR3 residues: CAWTGEETSGQRGTDTQYF. The CDR3 DNA is TGTGCCTGGACCGGGGAGGAGACTAGCGGGCAGAGGGGCACAGATACGCAGTATTTT.

V usage is TRBV28 and J usage is TRBJ1-5; tentatively, D is TRBD1 (5 bases). Germline V gene sequence: CDR1 MDHEN, CDR2 SYDVKM. The CDR3 is 13 amino acids. Trimming took 8 bases from V and 1 from J, leaving 9 bases between them. The CDR3 DNA reads as TGTGCCAGCGGGGGAGAAAGCAATCAGCCCCAGCATTTT. The encoded protein is CASGGESNQPQHF.

The chain is built from TRBV5-1 and TRBJ1-1; TRBD1 might be the D (6 bases). Trimming took off 7 bases at V and 1 base at J, with 14 bases between the two ends. Germline V gene data show CDR1 as SGHRS and CDR2 as YFSETQ. The CDR3 runs to 14 residues. CDR3 nucleotides: TGCGCCAGCCGCCTCAGGGGTGGGAACACTGAAGCTTTCTTT. This codes for CASRLRGGNTEAFF.

The genes are TRBV11-2 and TRBJ1-1; D ambiguous. CDR3 length: 13 amino acids. Germline-derived CDR1 and CDR2 are SGHAT and FQNNGV. The V end lost 3 bases, the J end lost 7 bases, and 12 bases lay between the germline ends. The CDR3 coding sequence is TGTGCCAGCAGCTTGGAGCTAAGGAGTGAAGCTTTCTTT. Amino acids: CASSLELRSEAFF.

V gene TRBV10-3 combines with J gene TRBJ1-5; 8 nucleotides agree with TRBD1. V shed 10 bases, J shed 3 bases, and the junction held 8 bases outside the gene matches. Per germline, CDR1 ENHRY and CDR2 SYGVKD. This CDR3 region has 14 residues. The CDR3 here is CATETGDNNQPQHF. The CDR3, as DNA: TGTGCCACAGAGACAGGGGATAACAATCAGCCCCAGCATTTT.

The genes are TRBV19 and TRBJ1-2; D is unclear. CDR3 length: 13 residues. The V gene's germline CDR1 is LNHDA and CDR2 SQIVND (reference sequence). Trimming took off 5 bases at V and 0 bases at J, with 7 bases between the two ends. The CDR3 DNA follows: TGTGCCAGTAGTTATGGAACTAACTATGGCTACACCTTC. Its protein product is CASSYGTNYGYTF.

The chain recombines TRBV11-2 with TRBJ2-5, with D possibly TRBD1 on 6 matching bases. Germline CDR1 SGHAT, CDR2 FQNNGV. This CDR3 has 12 amino acids. V lost 3 bases and J lost 4, with 6 bases in between. CDR3 region: CASSFRGETQYF. The DNA of the CDR3 is TGTGCCAGCAGCTTCAGGGGAGAGACCCAGTACTTC. Supplemented by reference TRBV11-2 and TRBJ2-5, the full variable domain reads EAGVAQSPRYKIIEKRQSVAFWCNPISGHATLYWYQQILGQGPKLLIQFQNNGVVDDSQLPKDRFSAERLKGVDSTLKIQPAKLEDSAVYLCASSFRGETQYFGPGTRLLVL.

The chain joins TRBV5-6 to TRBJ2-3, with TRBD2 matching over 9 bases. V trimming: 1 base; J trimming: 3 bases; junction bases outside the gene matches: 6. This CDR3 spans 16 amino acids. Germline V lookup: CDR1 SGHDT, CDR2 YYEEEE. This chain's CDR3 is CASSLLRGGQTDTQYF. The CDR3 DNA sequence: TGTGCCAGCAGCTTGTTGCGGGGGGGCCAAACAGATACGCAGTATTTT.

The V and J genes are TRBV20-1 and TRBJ2-7; D is unresolved. This CDR3 has 11 residues. Germline V gene sequence: CDR1 DFQATT, CDR2 SNEGSKA (reference sequence). Between the trimmed V and J ends, which lost 4 bases and 6 bases, there was a span of 10 bases. Here the CDR3 reads CSATDGSEQYF. The CDR3 DNA follows: TGCAGTGCTACGGACGGCTCCGAGCAGTACTTC.

The rearrangement joins TRBV7-2 to TRBJ1-1; D is unresolved. Trimming removed 1 base at V and 1 base at J, with 7 bases between. Germline V gene data show CDR1 as SGHTA and CDR2 as FQGNSA. CDR3 length: 14 residues. The CDR3 region is CASSLGPSNTEAFF. The CDR3 nucleotides are TGTGCCAGCAGCTTAGGGCCATCGAACACTGAAGCTTTCTTT.

The V gene is TRBV5-4, the J gene TRBJ1-1, with no clear D. Germline V gene lookup returns CDR1 SGHNT and CDR2 YYREEE (reference sequence). The V and J ends lost 1 base and 1 base respectively, with 5 bases between them. The CDR3 contains 13 residues. The CDR3 nucleotides read TGTGCCAGCAGCTTGCTGGCGAACACTGAAGCTTTCTTT. Amino acids: CASSLLANTEAFF.

The V and J genes are TRBV19 and TRBJ2-1, with 15 bases lining up with TRBD2. Germline CDR1 reads LNHDA; CDR2 reads SQIVND (reference sequence). The CDR3 runs 17 residues. J was trimmed by 8 bases and V by 6 bases; bases with no gene match: 11. The CDR3 DNA reads as TGTGCCAGTAGGGGGACCGGACTAGCGGGGGGGCCGTATGAGCAGTTCTTC. Protein: CASRGTGLAGGPYEQFF.

This clone was counted between two and nine times. V and J are TRBV5-1 and TRBJ1-2, with D unresolved. Trimming cost V 0 bases and J 4 bases, with 7 bases left between them. The V gene's germline CDR1 is SGHRS and CDR2 YFSETQ. CDR3 length equals 13 residues. CDR3 loop: CASSLDIGYGYTF. In DNA, the CDR3 is TGCGCCAGCAGCTTGGATATAGGCTATGGCTACACCTTC.

The chain links TRBV2 to TRBJ2-3, with 11 bases that match TRBD2. CDR3 length: 16 amino acids. Germline-derived CDR1 and CDR2 are SNHLY and FYNNEI. The junction had 7 bases not matched to a gene; V was cut back by 6 bases and J by 2 bases. The CDR3 DNA sequence: TGTGCCAGCAGCCTATTTAGCGGGGGGGCCACAGATACGCAGTATTTT. It codes for CASSLFSGGATDTQYF.

The rearrangement joins TRBV11-3 to TRBJ2-2; a weak D match, TRBD1 (5 bases). V was pared by 5 bases and J by 5 bases, with 6 bases between. CDR1 SGHNT and CDR2 YENEEA come from the germline V gene. This CDR3 contains 12 residues. This CDR3 is CASSPGTGELFF. The CDR3 nucleotides read TGTGCCAGCAGCCCAGGGACCGGGGAGCTGTTTTTT.

The J gene is TRBJ2-7, the V gene TRBV5-1; D not resolved. Looked up from germline, CDR1 is SGHRS and CDR2 is YFSETQ. The CDR3 covers 13 residues. V shed 2 bases and J shed 0 bases, with 6 bases lying between them. CDR3 amino acids: CASSLAISYEQYF. For the CDR3, the DNA is TGCGCCAGCAGCTTAGCGATCTCCTACGAGCAGTACTTC.

The chain has TRBV11-2 and TRBJ1-1; 9 bases match TRBD1. This CDR3 is 15 amino acids long. Per the germline V gene, CDR1 is SGHAT and CDR2 is FQNNGV. V trimming: 6 bases; J trimming: 2 bases; junction bases outside the gene matches: 7. DNA for the CDR3: TGTGCCAGCAGACCGCGACAGGGGGTAAACACTGAAGCTTTCTTT. It encodes CASRPRQGVNTEAFF.

The chain has TRBV30 and TRBJ2-3, with 7 bases fitting TRBD2. The germline V gene encodes CDR1 GTSNPN and CDR2 SVGIG (reference sequence). This CDR3 region has 15 residues. The J segment lost 3 bases and the V segment lost 0 bases, leaving 6 bases of the junction unmatched. CDR3 region: CAWSVRGGETDTQYF. CDR3 sequence (DNA): TGTGCCTGGAGTGTACGTGGGGGGGAAACAGATACGCAGTATTTT. Full variable domain (outside the CDR3, taken from reference TRBV30 and TRBJ2-3): SQTIHQWPATLVQPVGSPLSLECTVEGTSNPNLYWYRQAAGRGLQLLFYSVGIGQISSEVPQNLSASRPQDRQFILSSKKLLLSDSGFYLCAWSVRGGETDTQYFGPGTRLTVL.